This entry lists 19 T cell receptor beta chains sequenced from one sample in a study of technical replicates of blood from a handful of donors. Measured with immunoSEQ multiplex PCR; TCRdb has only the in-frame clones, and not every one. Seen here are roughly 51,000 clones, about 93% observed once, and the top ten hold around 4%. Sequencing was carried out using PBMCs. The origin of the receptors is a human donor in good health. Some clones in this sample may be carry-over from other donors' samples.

The CDR3 protein is CASSFRTFSQKNIQYF. CDR3 nucleotides: TGTGCCAGCAGCTTCAGGACATTTTCTCAAAAAAACATTCAGTACTTC. The chain has TRBV5-6 and TRBJ2-4; maybe TRBD1 (5 bases). The CDR3 has 16 amino acids. Trimming took 2 bases from V and 4 from J, leaving 16 bases between them. Looked up from germline, CDR1 is SGHDT and CDR2 is YYEEEE.

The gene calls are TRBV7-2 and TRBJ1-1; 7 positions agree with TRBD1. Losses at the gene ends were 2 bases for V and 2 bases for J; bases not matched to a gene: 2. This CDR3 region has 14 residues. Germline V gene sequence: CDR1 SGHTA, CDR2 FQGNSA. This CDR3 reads CASSLRQGNTEAFF. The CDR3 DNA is TGTGCCAGCAGCTTACGACAGGGAAACACTGAAGCTTTCTTT.

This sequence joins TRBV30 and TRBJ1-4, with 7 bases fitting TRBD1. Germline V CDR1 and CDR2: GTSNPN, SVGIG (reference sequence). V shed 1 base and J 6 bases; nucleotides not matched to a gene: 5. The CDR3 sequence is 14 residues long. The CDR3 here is CAWSETGVYEKLFF. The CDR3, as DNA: TGTGCCTGGAGTGAAACAGGGGTATATGAAAAACTGTTTTTT.

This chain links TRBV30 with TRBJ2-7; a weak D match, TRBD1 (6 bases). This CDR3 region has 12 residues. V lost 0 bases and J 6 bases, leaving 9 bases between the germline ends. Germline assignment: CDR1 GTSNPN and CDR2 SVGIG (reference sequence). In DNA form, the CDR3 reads TGTGCCTGGAGTGTAGTAGGGGGCGAGCAGTACTTC. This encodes CAWSVVGGEQYF.

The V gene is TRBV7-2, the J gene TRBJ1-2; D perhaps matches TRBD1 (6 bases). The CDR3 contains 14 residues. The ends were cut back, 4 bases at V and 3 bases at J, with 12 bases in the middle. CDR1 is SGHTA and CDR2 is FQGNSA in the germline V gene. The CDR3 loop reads CASSYSTGYYGYTF. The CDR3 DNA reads TGTGCCAGCAGCTACTCCACAGGGTACTATGGCTACACCTTC.

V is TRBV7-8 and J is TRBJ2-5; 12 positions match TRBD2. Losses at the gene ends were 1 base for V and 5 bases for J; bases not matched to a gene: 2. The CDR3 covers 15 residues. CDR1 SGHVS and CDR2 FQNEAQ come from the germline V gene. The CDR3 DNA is TGTGCCAGCAGCTTAGTCCTAGCGGGGGGGGAGACCCAGTACTTC. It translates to CASSLVLAGGETQYF.

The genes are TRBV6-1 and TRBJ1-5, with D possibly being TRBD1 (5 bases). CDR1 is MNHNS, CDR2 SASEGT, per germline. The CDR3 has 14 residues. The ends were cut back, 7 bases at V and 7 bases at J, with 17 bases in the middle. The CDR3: CASMGGFVEQPQHF. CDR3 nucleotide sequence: TGTGCCAGCATGGGGGGGTTCGTCGAGCAGCCCCAGCATTTT.

The DNA for the CDR3 is TGTGCCAGCTGTAAGGAGAGCAGGGGGCGAGATACGCAGTATTTT. It yields the protein CASCKESRGRDTQYF. The chain links TRBV21-1 to TRBJ2-3; TRBD1, as called in the table, went unchecked against the DNA. TRBV21-1 is a documented pseudogene. The CDR3 covers 15 residues.

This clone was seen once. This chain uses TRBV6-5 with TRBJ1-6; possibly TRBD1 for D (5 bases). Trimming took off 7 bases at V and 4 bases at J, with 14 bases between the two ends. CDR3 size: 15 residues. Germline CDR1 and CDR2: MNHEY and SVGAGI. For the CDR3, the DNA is TGTGCCAGCACCCCAGGGTCTTCTTATAATTCACCCCTCCACTTT. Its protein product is CASTPGSSYNSPLHF.

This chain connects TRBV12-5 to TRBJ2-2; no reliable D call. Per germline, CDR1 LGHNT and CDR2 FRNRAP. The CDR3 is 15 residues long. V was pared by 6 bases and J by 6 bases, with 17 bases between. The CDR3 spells CASGNLGSFAGELFF. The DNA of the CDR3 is TGTGCTAGTGGCAACCTAGGAAGTTTTGCCGGGGAGCTGTTTTTT.

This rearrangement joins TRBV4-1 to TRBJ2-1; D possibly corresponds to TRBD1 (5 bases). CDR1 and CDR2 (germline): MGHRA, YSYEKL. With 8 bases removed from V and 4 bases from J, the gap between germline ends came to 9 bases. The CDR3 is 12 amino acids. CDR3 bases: TGCGCCAGCGGGGCAAGTTACAATGAGCAGTTCTTC. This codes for CASGASYNEQFF.

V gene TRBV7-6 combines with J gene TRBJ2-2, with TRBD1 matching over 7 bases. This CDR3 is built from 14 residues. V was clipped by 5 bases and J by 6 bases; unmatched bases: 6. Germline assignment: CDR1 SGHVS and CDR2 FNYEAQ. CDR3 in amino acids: CASSHGQASGELFF. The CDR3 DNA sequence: TGTGCCAGCAGCCACGGACAGGCCTCCGGGGAGCTGTTTTTT.

Here the CDR3 reads CASSTSGTSGQETQYF. CDR3 sequence (DNA): TGTGCCAGCAGCACATCCGGGACTAGCGGTCAAGAGACCCAGTACTTC. V and J are TRBV4-2 and TRBJ2-5; 11 bases fit TRBD2. The V and J ends lost 5 bases and 2 bases, in that order; junction bases with no gene match: 7. The CDR3 loop spans 16 amino acids. The V gene's germline CDR1 is LGHNA and CDR2 YNFKEQ.

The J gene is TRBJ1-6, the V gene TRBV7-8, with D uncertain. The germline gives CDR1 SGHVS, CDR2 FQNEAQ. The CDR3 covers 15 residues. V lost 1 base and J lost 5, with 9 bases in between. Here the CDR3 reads CASSLGGQHNSPLHF. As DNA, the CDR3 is TGTGCCAGCAGCTTAGGCGGCCAACATAATTCACCCCTCCACTTT.

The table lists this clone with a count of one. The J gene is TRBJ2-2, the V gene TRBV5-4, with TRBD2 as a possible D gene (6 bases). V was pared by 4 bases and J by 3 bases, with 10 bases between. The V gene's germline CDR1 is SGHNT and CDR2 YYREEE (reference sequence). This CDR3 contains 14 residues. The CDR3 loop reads CASSREYDTGELFF. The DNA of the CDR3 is TGTGCCAGCAGCCGGGAGTATGACACCGGGGAGCTGTTTTTT.

CDR3 nucleotides: TGTGCCAGCAGGGAGACAGGGCTCAGCTATGGCTACACCTTC. Translation: CASRETGLSYGYTF. The genes are TRBV2 and TRBJ1-2; TRBD1 matches 7 bases. The V and J ends lost 6 bases and 4 bases, in that order; junction bases with no gene match: 8. The germline V gene encodes CDR1 SNHLY and CDR2 FYNNEI. This CDR3 spans 14 amino acids.

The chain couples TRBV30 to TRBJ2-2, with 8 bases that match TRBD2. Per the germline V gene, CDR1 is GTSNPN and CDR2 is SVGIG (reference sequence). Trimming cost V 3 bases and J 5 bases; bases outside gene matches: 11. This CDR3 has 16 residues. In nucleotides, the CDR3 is TGTGCCTGGAGCCGTACCTCGGGAGGGCGTACCGGGGAGCTGTTTTTT. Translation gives CAWSRTSGGRTGELFF.

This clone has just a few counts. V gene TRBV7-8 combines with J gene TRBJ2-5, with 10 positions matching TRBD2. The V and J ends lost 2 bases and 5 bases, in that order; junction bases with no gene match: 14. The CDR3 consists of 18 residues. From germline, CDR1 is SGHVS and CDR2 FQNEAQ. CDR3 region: CASSLRILVSGGMETQYF. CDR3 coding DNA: TGTGCCAGCAGCTTAAGGATCCTTGTTAGCGGGGGGATGGAGACCCAGTACTTC.

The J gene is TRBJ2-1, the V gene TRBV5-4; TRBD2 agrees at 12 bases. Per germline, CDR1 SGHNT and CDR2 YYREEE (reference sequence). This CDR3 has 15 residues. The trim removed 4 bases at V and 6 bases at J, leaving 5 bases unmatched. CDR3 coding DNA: TGTGCCAGCAGCATCCCTAGCGGGAGGGGCAATGAGCAGTTCTTC. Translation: CASSIPSGRGNEQFF.